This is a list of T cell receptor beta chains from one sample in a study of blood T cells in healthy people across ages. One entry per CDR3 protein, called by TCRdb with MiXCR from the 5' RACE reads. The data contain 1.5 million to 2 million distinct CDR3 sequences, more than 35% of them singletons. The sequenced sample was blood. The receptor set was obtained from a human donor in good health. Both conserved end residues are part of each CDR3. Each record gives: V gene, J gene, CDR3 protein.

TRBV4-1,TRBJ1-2,CASSQDFPGTIDGYTF
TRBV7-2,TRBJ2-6,CASSLRLQFSGANVLTF
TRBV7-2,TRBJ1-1,CASGTLQGIAEAFF
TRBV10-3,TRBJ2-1,CAISGVAGDGEQFF
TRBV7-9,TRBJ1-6,CASSLMGEYSPLHF
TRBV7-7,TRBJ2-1,CASSFGRGGQETQFF
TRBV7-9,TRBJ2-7,CASPPPMAAAGAYEQYF
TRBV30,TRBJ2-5,CAWQGLAETQYF
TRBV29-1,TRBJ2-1,CSVVGVVNPSSYNEQFF
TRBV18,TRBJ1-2,CASSPSAHRQANYGYTF
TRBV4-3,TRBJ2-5,CASSQDFGGPETQYF
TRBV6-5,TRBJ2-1,CASSYSGGRPYNEQFF
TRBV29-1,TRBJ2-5,CSVAGGAMRETQYF
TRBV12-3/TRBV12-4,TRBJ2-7,CASSFGGQVATEQYF
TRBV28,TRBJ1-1,CASIGENTEAFF
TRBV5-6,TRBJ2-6,CASSLQLAGANVLTF
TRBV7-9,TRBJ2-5,CASSLGGLREETQYF
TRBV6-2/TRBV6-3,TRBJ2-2,CASSYVRTGTGELFF
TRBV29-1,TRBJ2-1,CSVVRQGAESYNEQFF
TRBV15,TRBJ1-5,CATSGPGLDNQPQHF
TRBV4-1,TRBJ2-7,CASSQDPGAGEQYF
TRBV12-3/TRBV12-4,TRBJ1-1,CASQMGTEAFF
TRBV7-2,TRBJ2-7,CASSLAGGFTPYEQYF
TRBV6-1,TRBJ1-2,CASSGGQGVMGYTF
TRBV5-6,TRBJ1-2,CACRYRGGYGYTF
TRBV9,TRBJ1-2,CASSVVEGPGGYTF
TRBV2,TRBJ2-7,CASSENRSSYEQYF
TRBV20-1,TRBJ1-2,CSAMDRANYGYTF
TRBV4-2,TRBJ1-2,CASSLIGSGYTF
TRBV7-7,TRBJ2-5,CASSSGTLEETQYF
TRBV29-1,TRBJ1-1,CSVTSRDRGSTEAFF
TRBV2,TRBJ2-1,CASSMEPYNEQFF
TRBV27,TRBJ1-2,CASSLAGGAGGYNGYTF
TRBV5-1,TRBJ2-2,CASSLDELGSGELFF
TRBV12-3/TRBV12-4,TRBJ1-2,CASSLGGGRRYYGYTF
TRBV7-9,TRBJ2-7,CASSFKGPTSYEQYF
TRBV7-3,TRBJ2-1,CASSSPGQGAKEQFF